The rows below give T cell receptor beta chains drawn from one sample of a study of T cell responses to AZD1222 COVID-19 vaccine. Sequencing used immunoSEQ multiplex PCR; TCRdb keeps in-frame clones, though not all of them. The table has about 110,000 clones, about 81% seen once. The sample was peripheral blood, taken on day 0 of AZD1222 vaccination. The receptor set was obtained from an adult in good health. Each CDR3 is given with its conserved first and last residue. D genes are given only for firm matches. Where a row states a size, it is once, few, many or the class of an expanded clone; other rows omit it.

TGCGCCAGCAGCTTGGAGGCGGGTTCAACTAATGAAAAACTGTTTTTT	CASSLEAGSTNEKLFF	-	TRBV5-1	-	TRBJ1-4
TGTGCCAGCAGCTTGGCCGGGGGAAACATTCAGTACTTC	CASSLAGGNIQYF	-	TRBV5-6	few	TRBJ2-4
TGCGCCAGCAGCCAAGCTAGCGGGGGGGCCATAGATACGCAGTATTTT	CASSQASGGAIDTQYF	TRBD2	TRBV4-3	-	TRBJ2-3
TGTGCCAGCAGCAAAGGGACAGGGTCGCGGGAGCAGTACTTC	CASSKGTGSREQYF	TRBD1	TRBV5-6	-	TRBJ2-7
TGTGCCAGCAGTTTTAGGGGACAGGGCGGTGGTCAGCCCCAGCATTTT	CASSFRGQGGGQPQHF	TRBD1	TRBV27	-	TRBJ1-5
TGTGCCAGTAGGAAGGACATAACGCGGAGCAATCAGCCCCAGCATTTT	CASRKDITRSNQPQHF	-	TRBV19	-	TRBJ1-5
TGTGCCACCAGTGAGGGTGCAGGGGTCGGCAATGAGCAGTTCTTC	CATSEGAGVGNEQFF	-	TRBV24-1	-	TRBJ2-1
TGTGCCATCAGTGACCCCGGGATAGCCAACACTGAAGCTTTCTTT	CAISDPGIANTEAFF	-	TRBV10-3	-	TRBJ1-1
TGTGCCAGCTTGAAGGAGAAGAACACTGAAGCTTTCTTT	CASLKEKNTEAFF	-	TRBV2	-	TRBJ1-1
TGTGCCAGAACCGACAGGGGGACCCCCAATGAGCAGTTCTTC	CARTDRGTPNEQFF	TRBD1	TRBV2	once	TRBJ2-1
TGTGCCAGCAGCGACGGGACAGGGGAAAATCAGCCCCAGCATTTT	CASSDGTGENQPQHF	TRBD1	TRBV3-1/TRBV3-2	once	TRBJ1-5
TGTGCCAGCAGCTTGGACGGAAACTACGAGCAGTACTTC	CASSLDGNYEQYF	-	TRBV7-3	-	TRBJ2-7
TGTGCTAGTGGTTTGGTAATAGTGGGCGACACTGAAGCTTTCTTT	CASGLVIVGDTEAFF	-	TRBV12-5	-	TRBJ1-1
TGTGCCAGCAGCCGACAGGGAGACTATGGCTACACCTTC	CASSRQGDYGYTF	TRBD1	TRBV6-5	-	TRBJ1-2
TGTGCCAGCAGCCCCCACCCACGAGGTTACGAGCAGTACTTC	CASSPHPRGYEQYF	-	TRBV7-6	-	TRBJ2-7
TGTGCCAGCAGCTTAGATTACGGAGCTAACTATGGCTACACCTTC	CASSLDYGANYGYTF	-	TRBV7-2	-	TRBJ1-2
TGCGCCAGCAGCCCCGAGGACGAATACTATGGCTACACCTTC	CASSPEDEYYGYTF	-	TRBV10-1	-	TRBJ1-2
TGTGCCAGCAGCCGGGACAGGGACTTAGGAGAAGCTTTCTTT	CASSRDRDLGEAFF	TRBD1	TRBV6-5	once	TRBJ1-1
TGTGCCACCAGTGCCCCGGACAGGGCTGGCTACAATGAGCAGTTCTTC	CATSAPDRAGYNEQFF	TRBD1	TRBV24-1	few	TRBJ2-1
TGTGCCAGCAGCCCTCCTCCAGCAAGGGACGCTGAAGCTTTCTTT	CASSPPPARDAEAFF	-	TRBV6-2/TRBV6-3	-	TRBJ1-1
TGTGCCAGCAGTGGGGGGGTAGGGTACTATGGCTACACCTTC	CASSGGVGYYGYTF	-	TRBV25-1	-	TRBJ1-2
TGCGCCAGCAGCCAAGGGACAGTTTATGGCTACACCTTC	CASSQGTVYGYTF	-	TRBV4-3	-	TRBJ1-2
TGTGCCAGCAGCTTAGGGGCCGTCTCAGGGGTGGAAAAACTGTTTTTT	CASSLGAVSGVEKLFF	-	TRBV11-2	-	TRBJ1-4
TGTGCCAGCAGCCAAGGATCAGCGGGGGGGCCGCAGAATGAGCAGTTCTTC	CASSQGSAGGPQNEQFF	TRBD2	TRBV3-1/TRBV3-2	-	TRBJ2-1
TGTGCCAGCAGTTCAAACAGGGTTGGTGTCACTGAAGCTTTCTTT	CASSSNRVGVTEAFF	-	TRBV11-2	-	TRBJ1-1
TGTGCCAGCAGTACGAACAGGGACAATGAGCAGTTCTTC	CASSTNRDNEQFF	-	TRBV2	-	TRBJ2-1
TGCAGCGGCATGAACAGGGGGCAAACCCCTTACCTCTACAATGAGCAGTTCTTC	CSGMNRGQTPYLYNEQFF	TRBD1	TRBV29-1	-	TRBJ2-1
TGTGCCAGCAGCTTCGGGACAGGGGAAGAGACCCAGTACTTC	CASSFGTGEETQYF	TRBD1	TRBV7-2	-	TRBJ2-5
TGTGCCAGCATGATAGGGGCAGCATATGGCTACACCTTC	CASMIGAAYGYTF	-	TRBV6-5	-	TRBJ1-2
TGCGCCAGCACCCGAGGGGGGCGTCCTTTGGATACGCAGTATTTT	CASTRGGRPLDTQYF	-	TRBV5-1	-	TRBJ2-3
TGTGCCAGCAGCCTCAAGCGGGGGCCGAGGGAGCAGTACTTC	CASSLKRGPREQYF	TRBD2	TRBV7-2	-	TRBJ2-7
TGTGCCAGCAGCGACTGGGGGAACAATCAGCCCCAGCATTTT	CASSDWGNNQPQHF	-	TRBV6-2/TRBV6-3	few	TRBJ1-5
TGTGCCAGTAGTTTCGTTACCGGGAACCTCCACTTT	CASSFVTGNLHF	-	TRBV19	-	TRBJ1-6
TGTGCCAGCAGCGCTAACGATAGGGAGCAGTTCTTC	CASSANDREQFF	-	TRBV9	-	TRBJ2-1
TGTGCCAGCAGCATAACGGGACTCTCCTACGAGCAGTACTTC	CASSITGLSYEQYF	-	TRBV2	-	TRBJ2-7
TGCGCCAGCAGCCAACGTGTTTCGGAGACCCAGTACTTC	CASSQRVSETQYF	-	TRBV4-1	-	TRBJ2-5
TGTGCCAGCAGCGTAGGGACCCGGGGTGACGAGACCCAGTACTTC	CASSVGTRGDETQYF	-	TRBV9	-	TRBJ2-5
TGTGCCAGCAGCTGGGAGCACACAGATACGCAGTATTTT	CASSWEHTDTQYF	-	TRBV6-5	once	TRBJ2-3
TGTGCCAGCAGCTTAGAGAGCGGGGAGCTGTTTTTT	CASSLESGELFF	-	TRBV7-9	once	TRBJ2-2
TGTGCCAGTAGCCCGACAACAACTAATGAAAAACTGTTTTTT	CASSPTTTNEKLFF	-	TRBV19	once	TRBJ1-4
TGTGCCAGCAGCCGACTAGCGGGGGGCAACAATGAGCAGTTCTTC	CASSRLAGGNNEQFF	TRBD2	TRBV7-3	-	TRBJ2-1
TGTGCCAGCAGCCAAAACCGGGGTAGCGGGGGATCAGATACGCAGTATTTT	CASSQNRGSGGSDTQYF	TRBD2	TRBV4-2	-	TRBJ2-3
TGTGCCAGCAGCCCAGACCCCTTGGCCCACTATGGCTACACCTTC	CASSPDPLAHYGYTF	-	TRBV9	-	TRBJ1-2
TGTGCCAGCAGCTTCTTGGGGGGTAGCGGGGGCAAAGAGACCCAGTACTTC	CASSFLGGSGGKETQYF	TRBD2	TRBV7-8	-	TRBJ2-5
TGTGCCAGCAGTGAAGGGCGCAGGGCGAACACTGAAGCTTTCTTT	CASSEGRRANTEAFF	-	TRBV2	-	TRBJ1-1
TGTGCCAGCAGTTTAGACTCTGGAAACACCATATATTTT	CASSLDSGNTIYF	-	TRBV12-3/TRBV12-4	-	TRBJ1-3
TGTGCCAGCAGCTTAGGGGTCGGAACTGAAGCTTTCTTT	CASSLGVGTEAFF	-	TRBV5-6	-	TRBJ1-1
TGCGCCAGCAGCCCGGGACAGGGTACTGAAGCTTTCTTT	CASSPGQGTEAFF	TRBD1	TRBV4-3	-	TRBJ1-1
TGCAGCGTTGACAGGTCCATGAACACTGAAGCTTTCTTT	CSVDRSMNTEAFF	-	TRBV29-1	-	TRBJ1-1
TGTGCCAGCAGCGTATCGGGACGAGGAGGGGACGAGCAGTACTTC	CASSVSGRGGDEQYF	-	TRBV9	few	TRBJ2-7